This paragraph covers one T cell receptor beta chain sequence. TCR beta libraries were built with iRepertoire HTBI primers and Arm-PCR of CDR3 regions. One entry per CDR3 protein, called by TCRdb with MiXCR from the multiplex PCR reads. This table has hundreds of thousands of distinct CDR3 sequences, roughly 16% appearing once. Time point meaning: newly diagnosed GD, antithyroid drugs for less than 3 months. From RNA extracted from PBMCs, the TCR library was made. The CDR3 extends over 17 amino acids. After removal of 8 bases from V and 4 bases from J, the junction contained 18 bases not matched to a gene. Germline CDR1 SEHNR, CDR2 FQNEAQ (reference sequence). This sample was taken from a study of regulatory T cells in long-lasting Graves disease. These data also featured in a second study, about T cells in Graves' hyperthyroidism and ophthalmopathy.

This chain connects TRBV7-9 to TRBJ1-2, with 8 bases lining up with TRBD1. The clonotype originates from a woman in her twenties or thirties with Graves disease. This specimen was peripheral blood mononuclear cells (PBMCs), taken at new diagnosis, from a patient treated with antithyroid drugs. The CDR3 loop reads CASAPTGTGVSGYGYTF. The CDR3 DNA reads as TGTGCCAGCGCTCCAACCGGGACAGGCGTCTCAGGCTATGGCTACACCTTC.